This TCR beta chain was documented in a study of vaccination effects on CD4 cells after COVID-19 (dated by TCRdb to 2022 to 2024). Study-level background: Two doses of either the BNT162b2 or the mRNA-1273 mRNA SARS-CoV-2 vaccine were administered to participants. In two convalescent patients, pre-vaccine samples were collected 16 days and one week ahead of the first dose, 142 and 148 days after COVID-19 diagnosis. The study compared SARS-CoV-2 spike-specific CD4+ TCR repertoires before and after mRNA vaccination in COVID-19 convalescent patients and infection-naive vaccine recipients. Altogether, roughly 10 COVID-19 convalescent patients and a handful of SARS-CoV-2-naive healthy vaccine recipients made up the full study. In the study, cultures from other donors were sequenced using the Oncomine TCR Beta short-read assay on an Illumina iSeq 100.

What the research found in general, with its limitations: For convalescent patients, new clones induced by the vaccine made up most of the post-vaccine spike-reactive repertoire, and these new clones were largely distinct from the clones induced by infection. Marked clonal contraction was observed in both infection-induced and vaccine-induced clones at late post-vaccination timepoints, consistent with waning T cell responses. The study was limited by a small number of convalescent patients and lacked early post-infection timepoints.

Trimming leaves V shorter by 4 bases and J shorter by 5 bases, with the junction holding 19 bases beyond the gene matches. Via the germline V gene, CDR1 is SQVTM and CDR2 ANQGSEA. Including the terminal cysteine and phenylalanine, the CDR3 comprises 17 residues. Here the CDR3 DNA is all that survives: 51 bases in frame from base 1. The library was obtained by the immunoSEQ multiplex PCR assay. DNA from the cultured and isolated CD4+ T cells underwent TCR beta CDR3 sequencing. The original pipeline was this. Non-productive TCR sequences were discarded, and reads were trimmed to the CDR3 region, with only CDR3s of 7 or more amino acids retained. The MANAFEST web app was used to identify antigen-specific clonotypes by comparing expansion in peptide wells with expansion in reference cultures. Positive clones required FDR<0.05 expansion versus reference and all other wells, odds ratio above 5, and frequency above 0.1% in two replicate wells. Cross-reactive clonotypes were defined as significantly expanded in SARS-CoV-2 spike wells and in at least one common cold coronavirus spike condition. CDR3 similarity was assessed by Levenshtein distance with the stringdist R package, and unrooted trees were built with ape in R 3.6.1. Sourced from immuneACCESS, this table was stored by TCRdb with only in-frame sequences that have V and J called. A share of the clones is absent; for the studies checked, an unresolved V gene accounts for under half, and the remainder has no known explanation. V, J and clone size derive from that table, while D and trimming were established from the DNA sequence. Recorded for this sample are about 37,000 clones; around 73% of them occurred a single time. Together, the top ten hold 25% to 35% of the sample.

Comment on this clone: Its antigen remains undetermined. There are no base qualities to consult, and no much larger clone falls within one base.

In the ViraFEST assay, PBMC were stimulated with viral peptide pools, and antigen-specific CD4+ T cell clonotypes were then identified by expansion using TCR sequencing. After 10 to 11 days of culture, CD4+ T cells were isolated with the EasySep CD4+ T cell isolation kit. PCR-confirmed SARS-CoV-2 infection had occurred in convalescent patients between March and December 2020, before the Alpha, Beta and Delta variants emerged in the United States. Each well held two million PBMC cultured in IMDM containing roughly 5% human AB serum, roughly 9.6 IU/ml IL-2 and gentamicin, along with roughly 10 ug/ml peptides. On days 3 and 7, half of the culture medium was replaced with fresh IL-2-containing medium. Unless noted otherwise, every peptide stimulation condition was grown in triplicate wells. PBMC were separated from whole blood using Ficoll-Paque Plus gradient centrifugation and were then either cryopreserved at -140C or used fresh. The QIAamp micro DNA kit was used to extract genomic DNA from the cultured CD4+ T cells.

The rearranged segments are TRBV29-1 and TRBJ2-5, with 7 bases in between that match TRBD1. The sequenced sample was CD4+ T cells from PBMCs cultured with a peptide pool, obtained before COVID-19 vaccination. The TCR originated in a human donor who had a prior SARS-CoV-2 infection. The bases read TGCAGCGTTGTCGCCTTGAGGTTACCAGGGGGTGGGGAGACCCAGTACTTC. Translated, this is CSVVALRLPGGGETQYF.